The 10 T cell receptor beta chains listed next were all sequenced from one sample in a study of shared clonotypes between healthy human individuals. The repertoire was sequenced with immunoSEQ multiplex PCR; TCRdb's copy has only in-frame clones and lacks some. The repertoire has hundreds of thousands of clones, around two thirds of them found once; the top ten carry 1.5% to 2%. Sequenced sample: memory CD4+ T cells sorted from blood. Subset reported: CD45RA-negative fraction. The receptors were gathered from a woman in her twenties or thirties in good health.

The chain links TRBV2 to TRBJ2-7; tentatively, D is TRBD1 or TRBD2 (5 bases each). The V and J ends lost 3 bases and 4 bases respectively, with 22 bases between them. Germline lookup yields CDR1 SNHLY and CDR2 FYNNEI. The CDR3 sequence is 17 residues long. CDR3 sequence (DNA): TGTGCCAGCAGTGAGCTAACGGGACCCGGCGGAATATACGAGCAGTACTTC. Residues: CASSELTGPGGIYEQYF.

The genes are TRBV5-8 and TRBJ1-5; unclear D gene. This CDR3 region has 13 residues. V shed 5 bases and J shed 9 bases, with 15 bases lying between them. CDR1 and CDR2 (germline): SGHTS, YDEGEE. CDR3 region: CASSFPGPMPQHF. CDR3 coding DNA: TGTGCCAGCAGTTTTCCAGGCCCGATGCCCCAGCATTTT.

The chain joins TRBV18 to TRBJ2-3, with TRBD2 matching over 12 bases. Losses at the gene ends were 0 bases for V and 4 bases for J; bases not matched to a gene: 2. CDR3 length equals 16 residues. Germline assignment: CDR1 KGHSH and CDR2 LQKENI. CDR3 protein: CASSPPTSGSADTQYF. CDR3 DNA sequence: TGTGCCAGCTCACCACCGACTAGCGGGAGCGCAGATACGCAGTATTTT.

With respect to this clone: Other DNA sequences within the sample encode an identical CDR3. This sequence joins TRBV29-1 and TRBJ2-7, with D tentatively TRBD2 (5 bases). Trimming pared 1 base from V and 2 bases from J, leaving 12 bases between. The CDR3 has 14 amino acids. Germline CDR1 and CDR2: SQVTM and ANQGSEA. The CDR3 region is CSVEGGRGPYEQYF. The CDR3 nucleotides read TGCAGCGTTGAAGGTGGGAGAGGGCCCTACGAGCAGTACTTC.

The J gene is TRBJ2-7, the V gene TRBV16, with 9 positions matching TRBD1. The CDR3 is made up of 17 amino acids. The trim removed 2 bases at V and 0 bases at J, leaving 8 bases unmatched. Germline V gene sequence: CDR1 KGHSY, CDR2 FQNENV. CDR3: CASSQIETGGLSYEQYF. The CDR3, as DNA: TGTGCCAGCAGCCAAATTGAGACAGGGGGTCTCTCCTACGAGCAGTACTTC.

The chain carries TRBV5-8 and TRBJ2-7; 11 bases are a match to TRBD2. Germline V lookup: CDR1 SGHTS, CDR2 YDEGEE. The V gene end was trimmed by 2 bases and the J gene end by 3 bases; junction bases not matched to a gene: 7. The CDR3 is 16 residues long. CDR3 DNA: TGTGCCAGCAGCTTCTTTCTAGCGGGAGGTGTCTACGAGCAGTACTTC. This translates into CASSFFLAGGVYEQYF.

The chain uses TRBV28 and TRBJ2-2; D unresolved. This CDR3 contains 15 residues. Germline V gene lookup returns CDR1 MDHEN and CDR2 SYDVKM. V was pared by 5 bases and J by 2 bases, with 12 bases between. As DNA, the CDR3 is TGTGCCAGCAGTCCAGGAGACTCAAACACCGGGGAGCTGTTTTTT. This encodes CASSPGDSNTGELFF. The entire variable domain, with the rest obtained from reference TRBV28 and TRBJ2-2, is as follows: DVKVTQSSRYLVKRTGEKVFLECVQDMDHENMFWYRQDPGLGLRLIYFSYDVKMKEKGDIPEGYSVSREKKERFSLILESASTNQTSMYLCASSPGDSNTGELFFGEGSRLTVL.

This clone appeared a few times. The same CDR3 arises from other DNA sequences in this sample as well. The CDR3 DNA reads as TGCGCCAGCAGCTTGGGTGAAGACACTGAAGCTTTCTTT. Translation: CASSLGEDTEAFF. V gene TRBV5-1 combines with J gene TRBJ1-1, with D uncertain. Germline lookup yields CDR1 SGHRS and CDR2 YFSETQ. The CDR3 sequence is 13 residues long. Deletions cut 0 bases from V and 3 bases from J, with 6 bases between.

The table lists this clone with a count of one. J is TRBJ2-2 and V is TRBV6-1, with TRBD1 matching over 9 bases. Germline V gives CDR1 MNHNS, CDR2 SASEGT. V gave up 7 bases and J gave up 4 bases; unmatched junction bases: 7. CDR3 length: 15 amino acids. The chain's CDR3 is CASIIGQGITGELFF. CDR3 coding DNA: TGTGCCAGCATTATTGGACAGGGGATCACCGGGGAGCTGTTTTTT.

The chain is built from TRBV27 and TRBJ1-2; no clear D gene. The CDR3 has 12 amino acids. Germline V gene data show CDR1 as MNHEY and CDR2 as SMNVEV (reference sequence). V was pared by 6 bases and J by 6 bases, with 11 bases between. The CDR3 region is CASRRSSNGYTF. In nucleotides, the CDR3 is TGTGCCAGCAGGAGGAGTAGCAATGGCTACACCTTC.